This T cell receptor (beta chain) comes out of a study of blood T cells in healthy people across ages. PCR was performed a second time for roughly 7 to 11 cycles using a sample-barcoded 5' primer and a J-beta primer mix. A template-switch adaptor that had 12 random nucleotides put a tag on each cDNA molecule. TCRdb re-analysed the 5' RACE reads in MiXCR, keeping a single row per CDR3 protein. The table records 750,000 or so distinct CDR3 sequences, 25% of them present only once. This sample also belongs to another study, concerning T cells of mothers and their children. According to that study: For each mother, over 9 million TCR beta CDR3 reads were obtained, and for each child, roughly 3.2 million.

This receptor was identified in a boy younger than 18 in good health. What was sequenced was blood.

The CDR3 is CASSLQVLDSGNTIYF. DNA for the CDR3: TGTGCCAGCAGTTTACAGGTCCTCGATTCTGGAAACACCATATATTTT. V gene TRBV28 combines with J gene TRBJ1-3, with unresolved D. The ends were cut back, 2 bases at V and 1 base at J, with 12 bases in the middle. This CDR3 spans 16 amino acids. The germline V gene has CDR1 MDHEN and CDR2 SYDVKM.